This T cell receptor (beta chain) originates from a study of T cell changes during pregnancy in multiple sclerosis (dated by TCRdb to about 2019). For the study in its entirety: Changes in the T cell repertoire over the course of pregnancy were examined in this study in women with multiple sclerosis.

This clone was counted once. Which antigen it targets is not known. No base quality values were provided; no much bigger clone lies one nucleotide off. Including the terminal cysteine and phenylalanine, the CDR3 comprises 16 residues. Only the CDR3 part of the read is kept: 48 bases, read in frame from the first base. The germline V gene yields MDHEN for CDR1 and SYDVKM for CDR2. The V end loses 5 bases and the J end loses 2 bases, and a stretch of 18 bases separates them. Libraries were built with the immunoSEQ multiplex PCR assay. The source is immuneACCESS, and TCRdb retained only in-frame sequences with V and J called. Part of the clones is not carried over; for the studies checked, unresolved V genes explain less than half of this, and the remainder is unexplained. Counted in this sample were 88,000 or so clones; about 91% of them appeared once. Around 3% of the sample is taken by the ten largest.

In this chain, TRBV28 is recombined with TRBJ1-2; the D gene cannot be named for sure. The input for sequencing was peripheral blood, taken before pregnancy. The receptor was derived from a female donor with multiple sclerosis, enrolled in a pregnancy study. The CDR3 reads as follows: CASSASASSFNYGYTF. The bases read TGTGCCAGCAGTGCTTCAGCGTCTTCCTTCAACTATGGCTACACCTTC.